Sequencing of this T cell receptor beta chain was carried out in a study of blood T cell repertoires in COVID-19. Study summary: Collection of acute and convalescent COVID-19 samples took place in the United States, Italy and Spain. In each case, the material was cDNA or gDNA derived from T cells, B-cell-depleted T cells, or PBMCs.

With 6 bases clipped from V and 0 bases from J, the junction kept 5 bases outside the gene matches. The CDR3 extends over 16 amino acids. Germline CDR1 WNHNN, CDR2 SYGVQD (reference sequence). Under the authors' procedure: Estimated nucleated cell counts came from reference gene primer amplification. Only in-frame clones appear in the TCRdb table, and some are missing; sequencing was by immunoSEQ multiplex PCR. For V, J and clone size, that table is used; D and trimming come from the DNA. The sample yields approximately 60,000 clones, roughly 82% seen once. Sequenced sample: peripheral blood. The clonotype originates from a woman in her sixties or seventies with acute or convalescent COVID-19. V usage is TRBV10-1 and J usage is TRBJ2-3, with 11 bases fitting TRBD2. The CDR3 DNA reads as TGCGCCAGCAGGCGCCTAGCGGGGGGCAGCACAGATACGCAGTATTTT. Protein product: CASRRLAGGSTDTQYF.